This T cell receptor beta chain is from a study of tumor-infiltrating lymphocytes in primary liver carcinoma. Overall study: The patients comprised men and women between the ages of 30 and 69 years. Maximum tumor diameters ranged from roughly 4.2 to 10 cm, stage T1-T3 N0M0. Notes on the study in general: CD8+ and CD4+ repertoires went uncompared, the samples being bulk unsorted. It was in tumors, not blood, that the top-250-clone fraction was significantly higher (p = 0.039).

This clonotype showed up many times. Its specificity is not known. Extraction also yielded germline DNA, while blood RNA was obtained from unsorted whole blood. A primer matching the constant region was used to make TCR beta cDNA from approximately 0.55 ug of total RNA. Three rounds of nested multiplex PCR with slightly modified ARM-PCR produced TCR beta libraries. TRBV1-TRBV30 forward and Cbeta reverse primers drove the first two roughly 10-cycle rounds. TCRdb itself ran the multiplex PCR reads through MiXCR, one entry per CDR3 protein. The repertoire holds about 300,000 distinct CDR3 sequences, with roughly two thirds as singletons. Germline CDR1 SGHKS, CDR2 YYEKEE (reference sequence). The CDR3 covers 14 residues. V was cut by 6 bases and J by 1 base, with 13 bases left in between.

The sequenced sample was peripheral blood. This TCR came from a man aged 35-49 years with primary liver carcinoma and hepatitis B virus infection. V gene TRBV5-5 combines with J gene TRBJ1-2; D unclear. This chain's CDR3 is CASTRMERNYGYTF. Here the CDR3 DNA reads TGTGCCAGCACCCGCATGGAACGTAACTATGGCTACACCTTC.